Below, one T cell receptor beta chain is given with its context. This sample was taken from a study of blood T cell repertoires in COVID-19. Study-level information: Italy, Spain and the United States were the sources of the convalescent and acute COVID-19 samples.

In the original workflow: How many nucleated cells were present was estimated from reference gene primer amplification. TCRdb's table, derived via immunoSEQ multiplex PCR, lists solely in-frame clones and lacks some. V, J and clone size derive from that table, while D and trimming were established from the DNA sequence. The sample has under 200,000 clones; roughly 90% are singletons. V was pared by 5 bases and J by 2 bases, with 15 bases between. Germline CDR1 SGHTA, CDR2 FQGNSA. This CDR3 contains 15 residues. This clonotype was obtained from a man younger than 35 with active or convalescent COVID-19. This chain connects TRBV7-2 to TRBJ1-1; D is possibly TRBD1 (6 bases). Sequencing input: peripheral blood. The chain's CDR3 is CASSPGQLDNTEAFF. The CDR3 nucleotides read TGTGCCAGCAGCCCCGGACAGCTAGATAACACTGAAGCTTTCTTT.